Following are 5 T cell receptor beta chains from one sample sequenced in a study of PD-1 blockade in classical Hodgkin lymphoma. The time point was: cycle 4 day 1 (C4D1), after 6 weeks of nivolumab. Relapse after autologous stem cell transplantation occurred in every patient, and brentuximab vedotin exposure varied. The protocol was immunoSEQ multiplex PCR, while the TCRdb copy is restricted to in-frame clones and leaves out a portion. The sample includes some 96,000 clones, about 92% of them seen just once. Specimen: peripheral blood mononuclear cells (PBMCs), collected before the fourth cycle of nivolumab. The receptors originated from a human donor with classical Hodgkin lymphoma.

This clone was counted once. This chain uses TRBV9 with TRBJ2-3; D unresolved. CDR1 is SGDLS, CDR2 YYNGEE, per germline. CDR3 length: 14 residues. Between the trimmed V and J ends, which lost 6 bases and 0 bases, there was a span of 11 bases. CDR3: CASKGSPSTDTQYF. Written as DNA, the CDR3 is TGTGCCAGCAAAGGGTCGCCAAGCACAGATACGCAGTATTTT. Together with reference TRBV9 and TRBJ2-3, the CDR3 gives the full variable domain: DSGVTQTPKHLITATGQRVTLRCSPRSGDLSVYWYQQSLDQGLQFLIQYYNGEERAKGNILERFSAQQFPDLHSELNLSSLELGDSALYFCASKGSPSTDTQYFGPGTRLTVL.

The V call is TRBV10-3, the J call TRBJ2-1, with 7 bases matching TRBD2. V was pared by 10 bases and J by 4 bases, with 7 bases of the junction left unmatched. Germline V gives CDR1 ENHRY, CDR2 SYGVKD. This CDR3 is 13 amino acids long. CDR3 residues: CATSPGGYNEQFF. CDR3 DNA sequence: TGTGCCACCTCCCCGGGAGGTTACAATGAGCAGTTCTTC.

CDR3 nucleotide sequence: TGTGCCAGTAGTATCGGAACAGCCCTGATGAACACTGAAGCTTTCTTT. Amino acids: CASSIGTALMNTEAFF. The gene calls are TRBV19 and TRBJ1-1; no definite D call. This CDR3 region has 16 residues. Trimming stripped 3 bases from V and 0 bases from J, with 14 bases between. Per germline, CDR1 LNHDA and CDR2 SQIVND (reference sequence).

CDR3 nucleotide sequence: TGTGCCAGCAGACCCTCGGCGGGAGGGCCCTACAATGAGCAGTTCTTC. It is translated as CASRPSAGGPYNEQFF. V and J are TRBV28 and TRBJ2-1, with 9 bases matching TRBD2. V shed 6 bases and J 2 bases; nucleotides not matched to a gene: 8. Germline V gene data show CDR1 as MDHEN and CDR2 as SYDVKM. The CDR3 runs to 16 residues.

The rearrangement joins TRBV10-3 to TRBJ2-3; D is ambiguous. The CDR3 contains 13 residues. Trimming cost V 10 bases and J 0 bases, with 11 bases left between them. CDR1 and CDR2 from the germline V gene are ENHRY and SYGVKD. CDR3 sequence reads: CATAGLSTDTQYF. The DNA for the CDR3 is TGTGCCACCGCTGGCCTGAGCACAGATACGCAGTATTTT.